This TCR beta chain was sequenced for a study of blood T cell repertoires in COVID-19. Study context: From T cells, B-cell-depleted T cells, or PBMCs came the material, which was cDNA or gDNA.

The CDR3 runs to 17 residues. Germline V gene sequence: CDR1 SGHAT, CDR2 FQNNGV. The junction had 15 bases not matched to a gene; V was cut back by 7 bases and J by 5 bases. How the authors handled the data: Nucleated cell counts were estimated from reference gene primer amplification. The data were produced by immunoSEQ multiplex PCR, yet TCRdb's version contains in-frame clones alone and is incomplete. The V and J calls and the clone size are those of that table, but D and trimming were determined from the DNA. The sample includes about 350,000 clones, roughly 90% of them seen just once. Sequencing was performed on PBMCs or T cells enriched from blood (not recorded which). The chain recombines TRBV11-2 with TRBJ1-1; TRBD1 aligns across 11 bases. The receptor was derived from a woman younger than 45 who had recovered from COVID-19. CDR3 DNA sequence: TGTGCCAGCAACCCCGGGAAGGGACAGGGGGGACGGACTGAAGCTTTCTTT. As protein: CASNPGKGQGGRTEAFF.